These T cell receptor beta chains were read from a single sample in a study of T cell responses to AZD1222 COVID-19 vaccine. Generated by immunoSEQ multiplex PCR, the TCRdb table keeps only in-frame clones and is missing some. The repertoire holds about 160,000 clones, approximately 88% seen once, with 4% to 5.5% in the top ten. The input for sequencing was peripheral blood, taken 28 days after the second AZD1222 dose. The receptors were sampled from an adult who received the AZD1222 COVID-19 vaccine. CDR3s include the opening cysteine and the closing phenylalanine or tryptophan. The order of the fields is V gene, J gene, D gene, clone size, CDR3 protein, CDR3 DNA. A D gene is named only where the DNA matches it firmly. The size field is filled for only some rows; it gives once, few, many or a size class.

V gene: TRBV7-3
J gene: TRBJ2-1
D gene: TRBD2
clone size: -
CDR3 protein: CASSLTGRTSGAGEQFF
CDR3 DNA: TGTGCCAGCAGCTTAACGGGTAGGACTAGCGGGGCTGGCGAGCAGTTCTTC

V gene: TRBV30
J gene: TRBJ2-1
D gene: TRBD2
clone size: -
CDR3 protein: CAWSRLAGLGSEQFF
CDR3 DNA: TGTGCCTGGAGCAGACTAGCGGGGTTGGGTAGTGAGCAGTTCTTC

V gene: TRBV29-1
J gene: TRBJ1-2
D gene: -
clone size: -
CDR3 protein: CSVDKQAGYTF
CDR3 DNA: TGCAGCGTTGATAAGCAGGCCGGCTACACCTTC

V gene: TRBV5-1
J gene: TRBJ1-1
D gene: -
clone size: -
CDR3 protein: CASSLAWGMNTEAFF
CDR3 DNA: TGCGCCAGCAGCTTGGCTTGGGGTATGAACACTGAAGCTTTCTTT

V gene: TRBV27
J gene: TRBJ1-2
D gene: -
clone size: -
CDR3 protein: CASSLSQGMGYTF
CDR3 DNA: TGTGCCAGCAGTTTATCACAGGGCATGGGCTACACCTTC

V gene: TRBV7-2
J gene: TRBJ2-1
D gene: TRBD2
clone size: -
CDR3 protein: CASSLAPVGLAGLESYNEQFF
CDR3 DNA: TGTGCGAGCAGCTTAGCGCCGGTTGGACTAGCGGGACTCGAGTCCTACAATGAGCAGTTCTTC

V gene: TRBV6-5
J gene: TRBJ2-5
D gene: TRBD2
clone size: -
CDR3 protein: CASSGPSGGQETQYF
CDR3 DNA: TGTGCCAGCAGCGGACCCTCCGGGGGGCAAGAGACCCAGTACTTC

V gene: TRBV2
J gene: TRBJ2-1
D gene: TRBD1
clone size: -
CDR3 protein: CASSLQGNEQFF
CDR3 DNA: TGTGCCAGCAGTTTACAGGGGAATGAGCAGTTCTTC

V gene: TRBV12-3/TRBV12-4
J gene: TRBJ1-1
D gene: -
clone size: many
CDR3 protein: CASSARLDTEAFF
CDR3 DNA: TGTGCCAGCAGTGCAAGACTGGACACTGAAGCTTTCTTT

V gene: TRBV2
J gene: TRBJ2-7
D gene: TRBD1
clone size: -
CDR3 protein: CASSAVGSRGHEQYF
CDR3 DNA: TGTGCCAGCAGTGCGGTGGGAAGCAGGGGGCACGAGCAGTACTTC

V gene: TRBV5-6
J gene: TRBJ1-3
D gene: -
clone size: -
CDR3 protein: CASSFSNRRFGNTIYF
CDR3 DNA: TGTGCCAGCAGTTTTTCTAACAGGCGATTTGGAAACACCATATATTTT

V gene: TRBV6-6
J gene: TRBJ1-2
D gene: -
clone size: -
CDR3 protein: CASRLWRDGYTF
CDR3 DNA: TGTGCCAGCAGGCTATGGCGGGATGGCTACACCTTC

V gene: TRBV4-3
J gene: TRBJ1-4
D gene: TRBD1
clone size: -
CDR3 protein: CASSLSGGGAGGNEKLFF
CDR3 DNA: TGCGCCAGCAGCCTCTCGGGAGGGGGCGCTGGGGGTAATGAAAAACTGTTTTTT

V gene: TRBV10-1
J gene: TRBJ2-3
D gene: TRBD2
clone size: -
CDR3 protein: CASSPGLAGGDTQYF
CDR3 DNA: TGCGCCAGCAGCCCGGGACTAGCGGGGGGGGATACGCAGTATTTT

V gene: TRBV9
J gene: TRBJ1-2
D gene: -
clone size: -
CDR3 protein: CASSSYGYTF
CDR3 DNA: TGTGCCAGCAGTTCCTATGGCTACACCTTC

V gene: TRBV11-2
J gene: TRBJ2-5
D gene: -
clone size: once
CDR3 protein: CASSLGPGAATQYF
CDR3 DNA: TGTGCCAGCAGCTTAGGTCCCGGGGCAGCGACCCAGTACTTC

V gene: TRBV5-6
J gene: TRBJ1-2
D gene: -
clone size: -
CDR3 protein: CASSSYGTLDYGYTF
CDR3 DNA: TGTGCCAGCAGCTCATATGGGACCCTCGACTATGGCTACACCTTC

V gene: TRBV30
J gene: TRBJ2-2
D gene: -
clone size: -
CDR3 protein: CAWDPRGLSGELFF
CDR3 DNA: TGTGCCTGGGACCCTCGGGGGCTCAGCGGGGAGCTGTTTTTT

V gene: TRBV2
J gene: TRBJ1-5
D gene: -
clone size: -
CDR3 protein: CASSFWSNQPQHF
CDR3 DNA: TGTGCCAGCAGCTTTTGGAGCAATCAGCCCCAGCATTTT

V gene: TRBV11-2
J gene: TRBJ1-1
D gene: TRBD1
clone size: -
CDR3 protein: CASSLRAGGGTEAFF
CDR3 DNA: TGTGCCAGCAGCTTACGGGCAGGGGGGGGCACTGAAGCTTTCTTT

V gene: TRBV7-9
J gene: TRBJ2-7
D gene: -
clone size: -
CDR3 protein: CASSLGRDYEQYF
CDR3 DNA: TGTGCCAGCAGCTTAGGCAGGGACTACGAGCAGTACTTC

V gene: TRBV9
J gene: TRBJ1-1
D gene: -
clone size: -
CDR3 protein: CASSPWTAQNTEAFF
CDR3 DNA: TGTGCCAGCAGCCCTTGGACGGCTCAGAACACTGAAGCTTTCTTT

V gene: TRBV27
J gene: TRBJ1-2
D gene: -
clone size: -
CDR3 protein: CASSFHGGGYTF
CDR3 DNA: TGTGCCAGCAGTTTCCACGGGGGGGGCTACACCTTC

V gene: TRBV27
J gene: TRBJ1-1
D gene: -
clone size: -
CDR3 protein: CASSLSYRGTEISFF
CDR3 DNA: TGTGCCAGCAGTTTATCGTACCGTGGGACGGAGATCAGTTTCTTT

V gene: TRBV5-1
J gene: TRBJ1-1
D gene: -
clone size: -
CDR3 protein: CASSLEDSGATEAFF
CDR3 DNA: TGCGCCAGCAGCTTGGAAGACTCCGGGGCCACTGAAGCTTTCTTT

V gene: TRBV19
J gene: TRBJ2-1
D gene: -
clone size: -
CDR3 protein: CASSVVLSSYNEQFF
CDR3 DNA: TGTGCCAGTAGTGTAGTTTTGAGCTCCTACAATGAGCAGTTCTTC

V gene: TRBV30
J gene: TRBJ1-2
D gene: TRBD1
clone size: -
CDR3 protein: CAWSVTGQGLGYTF
CDR3 DNA: TGTGCCTGGAGCGTAACGGGACAGGGGTTGGGCTACACCTTC

V gene: TRBV4-2
J gene: TRBJ1-5
D gene: -
clone size: -
CDR3 protein: CASSQDVGGRQPQHF
CDR3 DNA: TGTGCCAGCAGCCAAGACGTGGGAGGTCGTCAGCCCCAGCATTTT

V gene: TRBV4-2
J gene: TRBJ2-6
D gene: -
clone size: -
CDR3 protein: CASSVQWGSGANVLTF
CDR3 DNA: TGTGCCAGCAGCGTGCAATGGGGCTCTGGGGCCAACGTCCTGACTTTC

V gene: TRBV7-9
J gene: TRBJ2-3
D gene: TRBD1
clone size: -
CDR3 protein: CASSGTGVDTQYF
CDR3 DNA: TGTGCCAGCAGCGGGACAGGAGTCGATACGCAGTATTTT

V gene: TRBV6-2/TRBV6-3
J gene: TRBJ2-5
D gene: TRBD2
clone size: -
CDR3 protein: CASSKLAGAVIVGSQYF
CDR3 DNA: TGTGCCAGCAGTAAACTAGCGGGGGCCGTTATAGTAGGGTCCCAGTACTTC

V gene: TRBV5-1
J gene: TRBJ2-7
D gene: -
clone size: -
CDR3 protein: CASRKEDSEYF
CDR3 DNA: TGCGCCAGCAGGAAAGAAGATTCAGAGTACTTC

V gene: TRBV7-9
J gene: TRBJ1-1
D gene: TRBD1
clone size: -
CDR3 protein: CASSPRGTGSGTNTEAFF
CDR3 DNA: TGTGCCAGCAGCCCGAGAGGGACAGGGAGTGGGACGAACACTGAAGCTTTCTTT

V gene: TRBV4-2
J gene: TRBJ1-5
D gene: TRBD1
clone size: once
CDR3 protein: CASSRTGFQPQHF
CDR3 DNA: TGTGCCAGCAGCCGGACAGGGTTTCAGCCCCAGCATTTT

V gene: TRBV6-5
J gene: TRBJ1-4
D gene: -
clone size: -
CDR3 protein: CASSRRGSTNEKLFF
CDR3 DNA: TGTGCCAGCAGTCGCAGGGGATCAACTAATGAAAAACTGTTTTTT

V gene: TRBV7-2
J gene: TRBJ2-5
D gene: -
clone size: -
CDR3 protein: CASSLGGRGETQYF
CDR3 DNA: TGTGCCAGCAGCTTGGGCGGCAGGGGTGAGACCCAGTACTTC

V gene: TRBV7-6
J gene: TRBJ1-5
D gene: -
clone size: -
CDR3 protein: CASSLYANSNQPQHF
CDR3 DNA: TGTGCCAGCAGCTTATACGCCAATAGCAATCAGCCCCAGCATTTT

V gene: TRBV6-1
J gene: TRBJ2-7
D gene: TRBD1
clone size: -
CDR3 protein: CASSDPAPGQFYVVYF
CDR3 DNA: TGTGCCAGCAGTGATCCAGCCCCGGGACAGTTTTACGTCGTGTACTTC

V gene: TRBV6-1
J gene: TRBJ1-1
D gene: TRBD1
clone size: -
CDR3 protein: CASSDRTGSESEAFF
CDR3 DNA: TGTGCCAGCAGTGACCGGACAGGGTCCGAAAGTGAAGCTTTCTTT

V gene: TRBV30
J gene: TRBJ2-7
D gene: TRBD1
clone size: -
CDR3 protein: CAWTRDSYYEQYF
CDR3 DNA: TGTGCCTGGACCCGGGACAGCTACTACGAGCAGTACTTC

V gene: TRBV7-3
J gene: TRBJ1-1
D gene: TRBD1
clone size: -
CDR3 protein: CASSLTRTGSTEAFF
CDR3 DNA: TGTGCCAGCAGCTTAACTAGGACAGGGAGCACTGAAGCTTTCTTT

V gene: TRBV7-2
J gene: TRBJ1-4
D gene: -
clone size: -
CDR3 protein: CASSLAGDEKLFF
CDR3 DNA: TGTGCCAGCAGCTTAGCAGGGGATGAAAAACTGTTTTTT

V gene: TRBV6-5
J gene: TRBJ1-6
D gene: -
clone size: -
CDR3 protein: CASSDLGRPLHF
CDR3 DNA: TGTGCCAGCAGCGATCTCGGGCGACCCCTCCACTTT

V gene: TRBV27
J gene: TRBJ1-6
D gene: -
clone size: -
CDR3 protein: CASGGGSPLHF
CDR3 DNA: TGTGCCAGCGGGGGAGGTTCACCCCTCCACTTT

V gene: TRBV18
J gene: TRBJ2-3
D gene: -
clone size: -
CDR3 protein: CASSLETDTQYF
CDR3 DNA: TGTGCCAGCTCACTGGAAACAGATACGCAGTATTTT

V gene: TRBV6-2/TRBV6-3
J gene: TRBJ1-6
D gene: TRBD1
clone size: -
CDR3 protein: CASSPRTGTGHNARPSSYNSPLHF
CDR3 DNA: TGTGCCAGCAGCCCGCGAACCGGGACAGGCCACAACGCCCGGCCAAGCTCCTATAATTCACCCCTCCACTTT

V gene: TRBV19
J gene: TRBJ2-3
D gene: -
clone size: -
CDR3 protein: CASSKRDSKLTDTQYF
CDR3 DNA: TGTGCCAGTAGTAAGCGGGACAGCAAGTTAACAGATACGCAGTATTTT

V gene: TRBV7-2
J gene: TRBJ2-7
D gene: TRBD2
clone size: once
CDR3 protein: CASSMGLAASSYEQYF
CDR3 DNA: TGTGCCAGCAGCATGGGGCTAGCGGCGAGCTCCTACGAGCAGTACTTC

V gene: TRBV27
J gene: TRBJ1-2
D gene: -
clone size: -
CDR3 protein: CASSSRANYGYTF
CDR3 DNA: TGTGCCAGCAGTTCTCGGGCTAACTATGGCTACACCTTC

V gene: TRBV9
J gene: TRBJ1-2
D gene: -
clone size: -
CDR3 protein: CASSDTPLGSGYTF
CDR3 DNA: TGTGCCAGCAGCGACACCCCTCTCGGGTCTGGCTACACCTTC

V gene: TRBV6-5
J gene: TRBJ2-3
D gene: TRBD2
clone size: -
CDR3 protein: CASSYLSGGRTDTQYF
CDR3 DNA: TGTGCCAGCAGTTACTTGAGCGGGGGGCGCACAGATACGCAGTATTTT

V gene: TRBV4-2
J gene: TRBJ2-5
D gene: TRBD2
clone size: -
CDR3 protein: CASSQRGTSGRQETQYF
CDR3 DNA: TGTGCCAGCAGCCAGAGGGGGACTAGCGGGCGCCAAGAGACCCAGTACTTC

V gene: TRBV9
J gene: TRBJ1-3
D gene: -
clone size: -
CDR3 protein: CASSVRGFGGNTIYF
CDR3 DNA: TGTGCCAGCAGCGTTCGGGGGTTCGGTGGAAACACCATATATTTT

V gene: TRBV29-1
J gene: TRBJ1-2
D gene: TRBD1
clone size: -
CDR3 protein: CSGSDRGYGYTF
CDR3 DNA: TGCAGCGGGTCGGACAGGGGCTATGGCTACACCTTC

V gene: TRBV19
J gene: TRBJ1-2
D gene: -
clone size: -
CDR3 protein: CASTQSIGRGYTF
CDR3 DNA: TGTGCCAGTACCCAATCCATTGGGAGGGGCTACACCTTC

V gene: TRBV4-1
J gene: TRBJ1-3
D gene: TRBD1
clone size: -
CDR3 protein: CASSLWDRGNTIYF
CDR3 DNA: TGCGCCAGCAGCCTATGGGACAGAGGAAACACCATATATTTT

V gene: TRBV30
J gene: TRBJ1-2
D gene: -
clone size: -
CDR3 protein: CAWSTDRWNYGYTF
CDR3 DNA: TGTGCCTGGAGTACAGACAGGTGGAACTATGGCTACACCTTC

V gene: TRBV10-3
J gene: TRBJ1-3
D gene: -
clone size: -
CDR3 protein: CARSQDGNTIYF
CDR3 DNA: TGTGCCCGGTCTCAAGATGGAAACACCATATATTTT